Below, one T cell receptor (beta chain) is given with its context. Its antigen is unknown. Germline CDR1 and CDR2: KGHSH and LQKENI. Trimming pared 4 bases from V and 5 bases from J, leaving 11 bases between. The CDR3 has 13 residues. These data are taken from a study of radiation and T cells in renal cell carcinoma. Broader study findings: No pretreatment tumor biopsies were available for baseline clonotypes. Compared with controls, irradiated tumors showed greater TCR clonality. Dominant CDR3 motifs were more common in irradiated tumors than controls.

The treatment here: 15 Gy SBRT to primary tumor, nephrectomy 4 weeks later. Nephrectomy followed 15 Gy stereotactic body radiation by 4 weeks. Produced via immunoSEQ multiplex PCR; TCRdb's table is partial and in-frame only. The table has about 15,000 clones, over 60% seen once; the top ten hold 25% to 30%. This clonotype was obtained from a woman aged 70-85 years with renal cell carcinoma. The rearrangement uses TRBV18 and TRBJ2-5; D not certain. Sequencing used tumor tissue, obtained from a patient whose treatment included radiotherapy and nephrectomy. The CDR3 protein is CASSRSEPETQYF. CDR3 DNA: TGTGCCAGCTCACGCTCCGAGCCGGAGACCCAGTACTTC.